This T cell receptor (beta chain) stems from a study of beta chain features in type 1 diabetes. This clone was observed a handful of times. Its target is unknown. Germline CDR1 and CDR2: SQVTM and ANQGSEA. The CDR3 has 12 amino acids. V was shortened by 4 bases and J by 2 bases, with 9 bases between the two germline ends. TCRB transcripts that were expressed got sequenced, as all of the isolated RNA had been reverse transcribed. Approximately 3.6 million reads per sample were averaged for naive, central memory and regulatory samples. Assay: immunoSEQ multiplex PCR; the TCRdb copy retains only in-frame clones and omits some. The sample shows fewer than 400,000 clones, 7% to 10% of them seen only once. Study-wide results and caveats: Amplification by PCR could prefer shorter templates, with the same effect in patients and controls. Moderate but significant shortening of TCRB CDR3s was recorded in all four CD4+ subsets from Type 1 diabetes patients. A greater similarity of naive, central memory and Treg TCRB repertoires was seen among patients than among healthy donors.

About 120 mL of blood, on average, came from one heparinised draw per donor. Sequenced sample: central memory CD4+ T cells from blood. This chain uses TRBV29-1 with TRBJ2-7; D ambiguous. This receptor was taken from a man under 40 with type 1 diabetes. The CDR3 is CSVGVATYEQYF. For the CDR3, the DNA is TGCAGCGTTGGAGTAGCCACCTACGAGCAGTACTTC.